This T cell receptor (beta chain) was identified in a study of T-cell reconstitution after alpha-beta-depleted transplantation in children. For TCRbeta, the library was prepared with unique molecular identifiers. Using its own MiXCR run on the PCR reads, TCRdb lists one record per CDR3 protein. The table has around 680,000 distinct CDR3 sequences, roughly 17% seen once. Germline lookup yields CDR1 SGHVS and CDR2 FQNEAQ. V was pared by 3 bases and J by 0 bases, with 11 bases between. CDR3 length: 15 amino acids. The sequencing here drew on PBMCs from the stem cell graft donor, taken from the stem cell graft. The TCR was taken from a human donor who donated a stem cell graft to a child with acute myeloid leukemia. The rearrangement links TRBV7-8 to TRBJ1-1; D gene ambiguous. The CDR3 loop is CASSFFGYLNTEAFF. The CDR3 bases are TGTGCCAGCAGCTTTTTCGGGTACCTGAACACTGAAGCTTTCTTT.